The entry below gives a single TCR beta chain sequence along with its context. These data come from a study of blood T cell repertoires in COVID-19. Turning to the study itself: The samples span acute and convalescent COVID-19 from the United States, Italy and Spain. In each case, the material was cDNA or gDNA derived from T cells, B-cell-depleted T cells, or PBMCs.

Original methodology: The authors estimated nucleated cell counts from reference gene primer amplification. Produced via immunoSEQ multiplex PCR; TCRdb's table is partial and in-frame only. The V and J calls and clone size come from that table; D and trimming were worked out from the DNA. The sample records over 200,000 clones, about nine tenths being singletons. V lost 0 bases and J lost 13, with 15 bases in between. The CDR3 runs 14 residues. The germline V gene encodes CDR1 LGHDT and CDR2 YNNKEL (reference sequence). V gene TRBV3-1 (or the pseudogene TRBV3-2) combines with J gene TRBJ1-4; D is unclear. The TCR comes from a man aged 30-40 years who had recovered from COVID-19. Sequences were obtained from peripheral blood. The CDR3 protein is CASSQEVEVAGLFF. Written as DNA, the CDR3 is TGTGCCAGCAGCCAAGAGGTCGAGGTGGCGGGACTGTTTTTT.